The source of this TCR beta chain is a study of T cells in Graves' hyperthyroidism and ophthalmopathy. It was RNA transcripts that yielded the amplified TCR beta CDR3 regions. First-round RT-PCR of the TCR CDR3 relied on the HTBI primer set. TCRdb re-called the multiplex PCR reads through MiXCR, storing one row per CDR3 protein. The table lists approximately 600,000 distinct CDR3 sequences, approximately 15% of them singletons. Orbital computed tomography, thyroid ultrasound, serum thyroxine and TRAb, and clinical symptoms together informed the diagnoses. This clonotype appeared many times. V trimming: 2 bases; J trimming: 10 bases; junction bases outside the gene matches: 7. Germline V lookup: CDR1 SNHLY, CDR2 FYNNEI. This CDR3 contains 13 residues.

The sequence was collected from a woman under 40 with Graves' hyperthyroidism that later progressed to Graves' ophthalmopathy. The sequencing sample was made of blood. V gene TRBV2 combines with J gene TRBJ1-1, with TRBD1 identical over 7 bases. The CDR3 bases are TGTGCCAGCAGTGAATTAGCGGACAGGAGAGCTTTCTTT. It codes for CASSELADRRAFF.